What follows are 32 T cell receptor beta chains derived from one specimen sequenced in a study of blood T cell repertoires in COVID-19. TCRdb keeps only in-frame clones here, not all; method: immunoSEQ multiplex PCR. The sample comprises 100,000 to 150,000 clones, roughly 87% of which are singletons, and more than 6.5% rests with the top ten. Sequenced sample: peripheral blood. These receptors all come from an elderly man with active or convalescent COVID-19.

This clone was observed a handful of times. V usage is TRBV11-1 and J usage is TRBJ1-2; D gene uncertain. The CDR3 is 12 amino acids. V was cut by 3 bases and J by 6 bases, with 8 bases left in between. Germline V gene data show CDR1 as SGHAT and CDR2 as FQDESV (reference sequence). CDR3 coding DNA: TGTGCCAGCAGCTTCCACACCGATGGCTACACCTTC. Residues: CASSFHTDGYTF.

The V and J genes are TRBV18 and TRBJ2-7; 7 bases agree with TRBD1. Looked up from germline, CDR1 is KGHSH and CDR2 is LQKENI. After removal of 3 bases from V and 5 bases from J, the junction contained 7 bases not matched to a gene. The length of the CDR3 is 14 residues. CDR3 DNA sequence: TGTGCCAGCTCACCCCAACAGGGGCTGAACGAGCAGTACTTC. Encoded protein: CASSPQQGLNEQYF.

The chain recombines TRBV29-1 with TRBJ2-3; D is undetermined. V gave up 4 bases and J gave up 0 bases, with 5 bases separating them. This CDR3 has 12 residues. From germline, CDR1 is SQVTM and CDR2 ANQGSEA. CDR3 in DNA: TGCAGCGTTGGCCAGAGCACAGATACGCAGTATTTT. Translation: CSVGQSTDTQYF.

About this clone itself: The same CDR3 arises from other DNA sequences in this sample as well. The V gene is TRBV4-2, the J gene TRBJ2-7; D is unresolved. This CDR3 contains 13 residues. Germline V lookup: CDR1 LGHNA, CDR2 YNFKEQ. Trimming stripped 0 bases from V and 3 bases from J, with 6 bases between. The CDR3 sequence: CASSQDRNYEQYF. CDR3 nucleotide sequence: TGTGCCAGCAGCCAAGACAGAAACTACGAGCAGTACTTC.

This chain links TRBV4-2 with TRBJ2-7, with 14 bases fitting TRBD2. The CDR3 is 15 amino acids. V lost 3 bases to trimming and J lost 6 bases; unmatched junction nucleotides: 4. From germline, CDR1 is LGHNA and CDR2 YNFKEQ. The CDR3 sequence is CASSQGTSGSSEQYF. DNA of the CDR3: TGTGCCAGCAGCCAGGGGACTAGCGGGAGTAGCGAGCAGTACTTC.

The chain joins TRBV7-3 to TRBJ2-3; TRBD2 matches 8 bases. J gave up 6 bases and V 3 bases, and 11 bases lay outside the gene matches. Germline CDR1 SGHTA, CDR2 FQGTGA. CDR3 length equals 16 residues. Here the CDR3 reads CASSLVSGGSPDTQYF. The CDR3 nucleotides read TGTGCCAGCAGCTTGGTCTCGGGGGGGAGCCCCGATACGCAGTATTTT.

This chain links TRBV9 with TRBJ2-4; D remains unclear. Germline V gene data show CDR1 as SGDLS and CDR2 as YYNGEE. The CDR3 loop spans 13 amino acids. The V and J ends lost 3 bases and 4 bases respectively, with 8 bases between them. The CDR3 region has the DNA TGTGCCAGCAGCGACGCGACTAAAAACATTCAGTACTTC. As protein: CASSDATKNIQYF.

V and J are TRBV5-1 and TRBJ2-3; D is unresolved. With 5 bases removed from V and 5 bases from J, the gap between germline ends came to 6 bases. The V gene's germline CDR1 is SGHRS and CDR2 YFSETQ. CDR3 length equals 11 residues. The DNA for the CDR3 is TGCGCCAGCAGGGGCGAAGATACGCAGTATTTT. Amino acids: CASRGEDTQYF.

The chain uses TRBV5-1 and TRBJ2-7; TRBD2 might be the D (6 bases). V lost 0 bases, J lost 5 bases, and 12 bases lay in between. In germline, CDR1 is SGHRS, CDR2 YFSETQ. The CDR3 is 14 residues long. CDR3 residues: CASSLVSGVNEQYF. The DNA for the CDR3 is TGCGCCAGCAGCTTGGTGTCGGGGGTCAACGAGCAGTACTTC.

This rearrangement joins TRBV3-1 (or the pseudogene TRBV3-2) to TRBJ2-6; TRBD2 might be the D (5 bases). This CDR3 is built from 17 residues. V was trimmed by 4 bases and J by 3 bases, leaving 16 bases between them. Germline values: CDR1 LGHDT, CDR2 YNNKEL (reference sequence). The CDR3 region has the DNA TGTGCCAGCAGCCCATCCGAGGGATACTTTGGGGCCAACGTCCTGACTTTC. Amino acid sequence: CASSPSEGYFGANVLTF.

This sequence joins TRBV25-1 and TRBJ1-5; D may be TRBD1 (6 bases). CDR3 length: 14 residues. The V end was cut by 6 bases, the J end by 6 bases, with 15 bases between. CDR1 MGHDK and CDR2 SYGVNS come from the germline V gene. This CDR3 reads CASSGTRTTQPQHF. In DNA form, the CDR3 reads TGTGCCAGCAGCGGGACAAGAACCACTCAGCCCCAGCATTTT.

The chain combines TRBV11-2 with TRBJ2-6; 8 nucleotides align to TRBD1. The CDR3 covers 19 residues. The trim removed 6 bases at V and 4 bases at J, leaving 17 bases unmatched. Looked up from germline, CDR1 is SGHAT and CDR2 is FQNNGV. The CDR3 nucleotides are TGTGCCAGCAGTCTCGCCGGGACAGGCTCACCCGCGGGGGCCAACGTCCTGACTTTC. The encoded protein is CASSLAGTGSPAGANVLTF.

About this clone: Mismatch with germline at one junction end may stem from a read error. The chain recombines TRBV5-6 with TRBJ2-1; D is undetermined. Germline CDR1 is SGHDT and CDR2 is YYEEEE. This CDR3 region has 11 residues. CDR3 DNA: TGTGCCAGCAGTATTAACAAAGAGCAGTTCTTC. It is translated as CASSINKEQFF.

The chain has TRBV4-3 and TRBJ2-5; TRBD2 matches 8 bases. Germline values: CDR1 LGHNA, CDR2 YSLEER. After removal of 0 bases from V and 13 bases from J, the junction contained 7 bases not matched to a gene. CDR3 length: 13 amino acids. DNA for the CDR3: TGCGCCAGCAGCCAAGATACCCAGAGCGGGAGGTACTTC. Amino acids: CASSQDTQSGRYF.

The V and J genes are TRBV19 and TRBJ2-1, with 9 bases identical to TRBD1. V shed 4 bases, J shed 5 bases, and the junction held 9 bases outside the gene matches. CDR1 LNHDA and CDR2 SQIVND come from the germline V gene (reference sequence). This CDR3 spans 16 amino acids. The CDR3: CASSRFGQGKNNEQFF. CDR3 DNA: TGTGCCAGTAGTAGGTTCGGACAGGGGAAAAACAATGAGCAGTTCTTC.

The J gene is TRBJ2-3, the V gene TRBV11-2; D not resolved. Trimming stripped 1 base from V and 4 bases from J, with 3 bases between. The CDR3 loop spans 12 amino acids. Per the germline V gene, CDR1 is SGHAT and CDR2 is FQNNGV. The CDR3 reads CASSLGPDTQYF. In nucleotides, the CDR3 is TGTGCCAGCAGCTTAGGGCCAGATACGCAGTATTTT.

V gene TRBV10-3 combines with J gene TRBJ2-3; D gene ambiguous. From germline, CDR1 is ENHRY and CDR2 SYGVKD. The V end was cut by 7 bases, the J end by 0 bases, with 8 bases between. The CDR3 sequence is 13 residues long. CDR3 DNA: TGTGCCATCACCCACTCTAGCACAGATACGCAGTATTTT. Translating it yields CAITHSSTDTQYF.

This chain uses TRBV6-5 with TRBJ1-2; TRBD1 agrees at 7 bases. The germline V gene encodes CDR1 MNHEY and CDR2 SVGAGI. This CDR3 spans 14 amino acids. J lost 1 base, V lost 6 bases, and 5 bases had no gene match. The CDR3 sequence: CASRNRDSNYGYTF. The CDR3 DNA follows: TGTGCCAGCAGGAACCGGGACAGTAACTATGGCTACACCTTC.

CDR3 sequence reads: CASSLDISGNTIYF. The CDR3 coding sequence is TGTGCCAGCAGCTTAGACATCTCTGGAAACACCATATATTTT. The chain joins TRBV7-8 to TRBJ1-3, with unresolved D. Germline V gene data show CDR1 as SGHVS and CDR2 as FQNEAQ. CDR3 length equals 14 residues. Trimming cost V 1 base and J 0 bases, with 4 bases left between them.

The V and J genes are TRBV5-1 and TRBJ2-1, with 10 bases aligning to TRBD1. The CDR3 contains 16 residues. CDR1 and CDR2 (germline): SGHRS, YFSETQ. Losses at the gene ends were 0 bases for V and 6 bases for J; bases not matched to a gene: 6. The CDR3 sequence: CASSLASRDRGNEQFF. Here the CDR3 DNA reads TGCGCCAGCAGCTTGGCGTCTCGGGACAGGGGCAATGAGCAGTTCTTC.

The chain joins TRBV29-1 to TRBJ1-6, with D possibly being TRBD1 (6 bases). Germline assignment: CDR1 SQVTM and CDR2 ANQGSEA. V lost 5 bases to trimming and J lost 6 bases, with 11 bases between them. This CDR3 is 13 amino acids long. The CDR3 sequence: CSVQQGINSPLHF. The CDR3 region has the DNA TGCAGCGTTCAGCAGGGGATTAATTCACCCCTCCACTTT.

This clone has just one count. The rearrangement joins TRBV3-1 (or the pseudogene TRBV3-2) to TRBJ2-1; a possible D gene is TRBD2 (6 bases). Looked up from germline, CDR1 is LGHDT and CDR2 is YNNKEL (reference sequence). The CDR3 contains 16 residues. The ends were cut back, 6 bases at V and 12 bases at J, with 27 bases in the middle. DNA for the CDR3: TGTGCCAGCAGTTTCAGGAGGGGCGCAATGTACGAGGGGCAGTTCTTC. Amino acids: CASSFRRGAMYEGQFF.

This clone was picked up one time. V usage is TRBV30 and J usage is TRBJ2-3; 9 positions agree with TRBD2. This CDR3 spans 16 amino acids. Germline trimming cut 0 bases from V and 6 bases from J; bases unmatched to any gene: 10. Looked up from germline, CDR1 is GTSNPN and CDR2 is SVGIG (reference sequence). Written as DNA, the CDR3 is TGTGCCTGGAGTGTGTTTAGCGGGGGCAAGCAGGATACGCAGTATTTT. It translates to CAWSVFSGGKQDTQYF.

The chain employs TRBV10-3 and TRBJ2-1; the match to TRBD2 covers 12 bases. This CDR3 contains 17 residues. V was clipped by 4 bases and J by 4 bases; unmatched bases: 8. The V gene's germline CDR1 is ENHRY and CDR2 SYGVKD. The CDR3 nucleotides read TGTGCCATCAGTGCTTCCACCGGGACTAGCGGGTACAATGAGCAGTTCTTC. This encodes CAISASTGTSGYNEQFF.

V usage is TRBV19 and J usage is TRBJ2-3, with 9 nucleotides matching TRBD2. The CDR3 sequence is 14 residues long. Trimming cost V 6 bases and J 2 bases; bases outside gene matches: 3. Germline CDR1 and CDR2: LNHDA and SQIVND (reference sequence). The DNA for the CDR3 is TGTGCCAGTAGCCTAGCGGGGTCCACAGATACGCAGTATTTT. Translated: CASSLAGSTDTQYF.

The V and J genes are TRBV6-2 or TRBV6-3 and TRBJ2-5, with 9 bases aligning to TRBD2. CDR1 MNHEY and CDR2 SVGEGT come from the germline V gene. V shed 3 bases, J shed 3 bases, and the junction held 11 bases outside the gene matches. This CDR3 is 17 amino acids long. The CDR3, as DNA: TGTGCCAGCAGTTATCTAGGGCTAGCGGGACTAGAAGAGACCCAGTACTTC. This encodes CASSYLGLAGLEETQYF.

CDR3 region: CASSARLAVNYEQYF. CDR3 bases: TGTGCCAGCAGTGCCCGACTAGCGGTTAACTACGAGCAGTACTTC. The rearrangement links TRBV25-1 to TRBJ2-7; 9 nucleotides line up with TRBD2. J was trimmed by 3 bases and V by 4 bases; bases with no gene match: 7. CDR1 and CDR2 from the germline V gene are MGHDK and SYGVNS. The CDR3 covers 15 residues.

The rearrangement joins TRBV5-1 to TRBJ2-3; 10 bases match TRBD2. The J segment lost 3 bases and the V segment lost 2 bases, leaving 6 bases of the junction unmatched. Germline lookup yields CDR1 SGHRS and CDR2 YFSETQ. The CDR3 spans 16 residues. The CDR3 DNA is TGCGCCAGCAGCTTCCGGAGCGGGAGGGGAACAGATACGCAGTATTTT. It yields the protein CASSFRSGRGTDTQYF.

CDR3 amino acids: CASSYPYSNQPQHF. The CDR3 DNA reads TGTGCCAGCAGTTACCCTTATAGCAATCAGCCCCAGCATTTT. The rearrangement joins TRBV6-6 to TRBJ1-5; no clear D. Trimming took off 2 bases at V and 0 bases at J, with 5 bases between the two ends. The CDR3 covers 14 residues. Germline loops: CDR1 MNHNY, CDR2 SVGAGI (reference sequence).

This rearrangement joins TRBV2 to TRBJ1-3; D not certain. Looked up from germline, CDR1 is SNHLY and CDR2 is FYNNEI. V lost 6 bases, J lost 1 base, and 13 bases lay in between. This CDR3 has 15 amino acids. The CDR3 here is CASRLNPVSGNTIYF. The CDR3 bases are TGTGCCAGCAGACTCAATCCCGTTTCTGGAAACACCATATATTTT.

The chain employs TRBV15 and TRBJ1-2; D not resolved. This CDR3 is 12 amino acids long. V dropped 8 bases and J dropped 8 bases, with 15 bases sitting between them. The germline gives CDR1 LNHNV, CDR2 YYDKDF (reference sequence). The CDR3 sequence is CATSGYNEGYTF. The CDR3 DNA follows: TGTGCCACCTCAGGCTACAATGAGGGCTACACCTTC. The full variable domain, with the rest looked up from reference TRBV15 and TRBJ1-2, is DAMVIQNPRYQVTQFGKPVTLSCSQTLNHNVMYWYQQKSSQAPKLLFHYYDKDFNNEADTPDNFQSRRPNTSFCFLDIRSPGLGDTAMYLCATSGYNEGYTFGSGTRLTVV.

Written as DNA, the CDR3 is TGTGCCAGCGGAACGAGGCGGGTGAGGGGCTACACCTTC. It translates to CASGTRRVRGYTF. The chain combines TRBV19 with TRBJ1-2; D is unresolved. The length of the CDR3 is 13 residues. V was cut by 9 bases and J by 8 bases, with 19 bases left in between. Germline lookup yields CDR1 LNHDA and CDR2 SQIVND (reference sequence). Variable domain in full (rest from reference TRBV19 and TRBJ1-2): DGGITQSPKYLFRKEGQNVTLSCEQNLNHDAMYWYRQDPGQGLRLIYYSQIVNDFQKGDIAEGYSVSREKKESFPLTVTSAQKNPTAFYLCASGTRRVRGYTFGSGTRLTVV.